This T cell receptor (beta chain) was retrieved from a study of blood T cell repertoires in COVID-19. Study summary: COVID-19 samples collected from the United States, Italy and Spain covered acute and convalescent phases. Sources were T cells, B-cell-depleted T cells, or PBMCs; the material itself was cDNA or gDNA.

The CDR3 spans 14 residues. The germline V gene encodes CDR1 SGHNT and CDR2 YYREEE (reference sequence). The trim removed 0 bases at V and 4 bases at J, leaving 2 bases unmatched. Assay: immunoSEQ multiplex PCR; the TCRdb copy retains only in-frame clones and omits some. The table records some 150,000 clones, roughly 82% of them present only once. The sample consisted of peripheral blood. J is TRBJ2-7 and V is TRBV5-4; 9 bases line up with TRBD2. This sequence originates from a woman in her 50s with acute or convalescent COVID-19. CDR3 DNA sequence: TGTGCCAGCAGCTTGGGACTAGCGGATTACGAGCAGTACTTC. Translated: CASSLGLADYEQYF.